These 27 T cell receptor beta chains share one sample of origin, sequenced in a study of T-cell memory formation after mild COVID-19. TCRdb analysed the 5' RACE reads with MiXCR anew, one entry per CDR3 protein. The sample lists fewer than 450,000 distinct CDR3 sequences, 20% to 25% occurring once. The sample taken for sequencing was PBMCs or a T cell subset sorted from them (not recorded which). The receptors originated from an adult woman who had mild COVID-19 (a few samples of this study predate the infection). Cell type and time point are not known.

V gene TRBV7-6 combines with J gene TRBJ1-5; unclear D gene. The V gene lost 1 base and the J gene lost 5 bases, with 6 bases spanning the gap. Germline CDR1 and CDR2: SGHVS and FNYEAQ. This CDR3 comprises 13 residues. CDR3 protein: CASSLERDQPQHF. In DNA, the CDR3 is TGTGCCAGCAGCTTAGAGAGGGATCAGCCCCAGCATTTT.

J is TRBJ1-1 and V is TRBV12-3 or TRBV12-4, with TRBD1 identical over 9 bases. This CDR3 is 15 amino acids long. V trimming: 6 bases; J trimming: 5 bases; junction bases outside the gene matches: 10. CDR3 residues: CASRLMGQGFTEAFF. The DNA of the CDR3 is TGTGCCAGCAGACTAATGGGACAGGGTTTTACTGAAGCTTTCTTT.

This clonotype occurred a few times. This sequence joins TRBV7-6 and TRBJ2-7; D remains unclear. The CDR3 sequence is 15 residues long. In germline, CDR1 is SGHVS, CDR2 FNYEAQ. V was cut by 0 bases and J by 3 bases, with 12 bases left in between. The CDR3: CASSLAKAVGYEQYF. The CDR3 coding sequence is TGTGCCAGCAGCTTAGCGAAGGCAGTGGGCTACGAGCAGTACTTC.

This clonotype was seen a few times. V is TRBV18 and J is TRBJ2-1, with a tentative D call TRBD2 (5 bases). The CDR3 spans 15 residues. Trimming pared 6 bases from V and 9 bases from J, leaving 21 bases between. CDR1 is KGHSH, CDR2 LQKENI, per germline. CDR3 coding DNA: TGTGCCAGCTCCCCCTTTAAGGCGGATGGGAGTGAGCAGTTCTTC. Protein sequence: CASSPFKADGSEQFF.

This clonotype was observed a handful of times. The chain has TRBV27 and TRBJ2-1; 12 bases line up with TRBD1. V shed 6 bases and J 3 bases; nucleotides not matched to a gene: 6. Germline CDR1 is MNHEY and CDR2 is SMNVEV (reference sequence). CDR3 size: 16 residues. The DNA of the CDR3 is TGTGCCAGCAGCTCGGGACAGGGGGCATTCTACAATGAGCAGTTCTTC. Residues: CASSSGQGAFYNEQFF.

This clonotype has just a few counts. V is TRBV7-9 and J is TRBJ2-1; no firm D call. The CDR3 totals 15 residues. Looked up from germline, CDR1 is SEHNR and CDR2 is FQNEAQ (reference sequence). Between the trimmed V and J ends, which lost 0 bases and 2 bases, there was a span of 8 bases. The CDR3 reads CASSLAFGPYNEQFF. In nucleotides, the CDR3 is TGTGCCAGCAGCTTAGCGTTCGGACCCTACAATGAGCAGTTCTTC.

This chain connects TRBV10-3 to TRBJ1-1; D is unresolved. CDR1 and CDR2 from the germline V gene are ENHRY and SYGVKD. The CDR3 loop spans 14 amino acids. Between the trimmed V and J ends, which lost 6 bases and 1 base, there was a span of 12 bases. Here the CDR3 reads CAISQRTENTEAFF. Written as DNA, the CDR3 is TGTGCCATCAGCCAAAGGACGGAGAACACTGAAGCTTTCTTT.

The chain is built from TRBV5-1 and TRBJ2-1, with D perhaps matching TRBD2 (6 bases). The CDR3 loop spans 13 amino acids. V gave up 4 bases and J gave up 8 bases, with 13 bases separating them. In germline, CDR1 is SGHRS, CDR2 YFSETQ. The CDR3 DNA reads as TGCGCCAGCAGCCCGGGAGCGGGCGATGAGCAGTTCTTC. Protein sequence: CASSPGAGDEQFF. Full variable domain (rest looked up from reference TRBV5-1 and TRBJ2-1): KAGVTQTPRYLIKTRGQQVTLSCSPISGHRSVSWYQQTPGQGLQFLFEYFSETQRNKGNFPGRFSGRQFSNSRSEMNVSTLELGDSALYLCASSPGAGDEQFFGPGTRLTVL.

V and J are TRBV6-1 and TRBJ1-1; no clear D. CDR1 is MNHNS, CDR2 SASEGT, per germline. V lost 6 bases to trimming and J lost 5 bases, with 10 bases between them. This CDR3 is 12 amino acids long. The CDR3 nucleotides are TGTGCCAGCAGGGGAACACTGACTGAAGCTTTCTTT. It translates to CASRGTLTEAFF.

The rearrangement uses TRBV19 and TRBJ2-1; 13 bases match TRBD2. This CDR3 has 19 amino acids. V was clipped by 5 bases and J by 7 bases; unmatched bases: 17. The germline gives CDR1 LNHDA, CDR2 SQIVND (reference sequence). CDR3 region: CASSAPRTSGSFGGNEQFF. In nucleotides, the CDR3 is TGTGCCAGTAGTGCCCCCAGGACTAGCGGGAGCTTTGGAGGGAATGAGCAGTTCTTC.

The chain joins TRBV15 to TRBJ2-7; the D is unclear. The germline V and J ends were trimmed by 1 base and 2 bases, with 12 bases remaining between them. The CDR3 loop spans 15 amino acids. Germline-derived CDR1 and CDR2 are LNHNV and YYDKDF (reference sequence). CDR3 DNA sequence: TGTGCCACCAGCAGAGCCCAAGAAGGGACCTACGAGCAGTACTTC. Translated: CATSRAQEGTYEQYF. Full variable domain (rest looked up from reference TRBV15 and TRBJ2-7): DAMVIQNPRYQVTQFGKPVTLSCSQTLNHNVMYWYQQKSSQAPKLLFHYYDKDFNNEADTPDNFQSRRPNTSFCFLDIRSPGLGDTAMYLCATSRAQEGTYEQYFGPGTRLTVT.

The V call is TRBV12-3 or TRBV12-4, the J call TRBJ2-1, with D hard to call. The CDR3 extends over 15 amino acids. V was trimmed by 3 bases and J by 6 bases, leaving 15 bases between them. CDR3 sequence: CASSFELDHRNEQFF. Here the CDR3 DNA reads TGTGCCAGCAGTTTTGAACTTGATCATCGCAATGAGCAGTTCTTC.

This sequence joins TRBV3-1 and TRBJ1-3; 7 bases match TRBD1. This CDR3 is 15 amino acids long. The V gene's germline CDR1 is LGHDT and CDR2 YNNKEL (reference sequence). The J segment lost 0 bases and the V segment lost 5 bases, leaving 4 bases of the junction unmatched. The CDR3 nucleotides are TGTGCCAGCAGCTTCAGGGGGTCCTCTGGAAACACCATATATTTT. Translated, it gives CASSFRGSSGNTIYF.

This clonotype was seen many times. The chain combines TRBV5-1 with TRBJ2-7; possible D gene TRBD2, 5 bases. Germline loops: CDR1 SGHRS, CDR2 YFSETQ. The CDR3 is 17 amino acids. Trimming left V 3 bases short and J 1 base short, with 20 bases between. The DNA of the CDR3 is TGCGCCAGCAGCTCCCCCACAAGCGGAGACTGGTCCTACGAGCAGTACTTC. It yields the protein CASSSPTSGDWSYEQYF.

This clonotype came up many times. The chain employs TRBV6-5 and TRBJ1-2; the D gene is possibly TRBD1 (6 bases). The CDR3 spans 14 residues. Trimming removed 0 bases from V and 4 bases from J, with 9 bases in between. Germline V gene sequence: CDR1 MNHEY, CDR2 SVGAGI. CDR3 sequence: CASSYSGGSYGYTF. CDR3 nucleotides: TGTGCCAGCAGTTACTCAGGGGGGAGCTATGGCTACACCTTC.

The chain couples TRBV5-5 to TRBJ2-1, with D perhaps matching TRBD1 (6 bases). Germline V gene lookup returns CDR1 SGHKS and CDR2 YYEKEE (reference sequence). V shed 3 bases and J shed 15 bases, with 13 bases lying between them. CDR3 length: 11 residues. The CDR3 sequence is CASSSDSVGFF. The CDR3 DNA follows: TGTGCCAGCAGCTCGGACAGCGTTGGGTTCTTC.

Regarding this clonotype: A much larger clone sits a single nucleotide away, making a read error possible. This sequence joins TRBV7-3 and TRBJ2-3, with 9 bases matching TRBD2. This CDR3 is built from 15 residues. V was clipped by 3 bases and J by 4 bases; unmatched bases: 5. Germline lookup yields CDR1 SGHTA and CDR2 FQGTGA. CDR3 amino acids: CASSFGGGAADTQYF. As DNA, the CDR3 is TGTGCCAGCAGCTTCGGCGGGGGGGCCGCAGATACGCAGTATTTT.

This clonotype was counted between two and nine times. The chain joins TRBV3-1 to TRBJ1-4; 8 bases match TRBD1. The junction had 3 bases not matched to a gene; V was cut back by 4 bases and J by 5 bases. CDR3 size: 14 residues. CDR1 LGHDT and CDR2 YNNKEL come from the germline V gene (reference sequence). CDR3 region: CASSPRTGNEKLFF. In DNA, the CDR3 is TGTGCCAGCAGCCCCCGGACAGGGAATGAAAAACTGTTTTTT.

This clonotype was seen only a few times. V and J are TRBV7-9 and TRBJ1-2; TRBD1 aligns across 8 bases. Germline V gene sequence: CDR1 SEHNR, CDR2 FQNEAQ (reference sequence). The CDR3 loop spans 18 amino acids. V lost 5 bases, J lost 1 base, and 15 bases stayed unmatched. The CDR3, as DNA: TGTGCCAGCAGCCCCTTGAGGCTGGACAGGGAATTTAACTATGGCTACACCTTC. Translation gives CASSPLRLDREFNYGYTF. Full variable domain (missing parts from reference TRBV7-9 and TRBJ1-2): DTGVSQNPRHKITKRGQNVTFRCDPISEHNRLYWYRQTLGQGPEFLTYFQNEAQLEKSRLLSDRFSAERPKGSFSTLEIQRTEQGDSAMYLCASSPLRLDREFNYGYTFGSGTRLTVV.

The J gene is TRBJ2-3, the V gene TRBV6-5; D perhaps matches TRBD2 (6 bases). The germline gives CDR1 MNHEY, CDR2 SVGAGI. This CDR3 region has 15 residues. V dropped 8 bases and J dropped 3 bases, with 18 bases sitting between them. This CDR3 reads CASRSLASGTDTQYF. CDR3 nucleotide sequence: TGTGCCAGCCGGTCGCTAGCGTCTGGTACAGATACGCAGTATTTT.

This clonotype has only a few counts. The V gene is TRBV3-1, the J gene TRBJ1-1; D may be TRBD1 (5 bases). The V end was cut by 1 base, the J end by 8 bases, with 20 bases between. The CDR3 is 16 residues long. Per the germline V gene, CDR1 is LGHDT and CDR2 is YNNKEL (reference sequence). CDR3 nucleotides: TGTGCCAGCAGCCAAGTCCCTGGGGCAAGGCACCGGGAAGCTTTCTTT. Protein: CASSQVPGARHREAFF.

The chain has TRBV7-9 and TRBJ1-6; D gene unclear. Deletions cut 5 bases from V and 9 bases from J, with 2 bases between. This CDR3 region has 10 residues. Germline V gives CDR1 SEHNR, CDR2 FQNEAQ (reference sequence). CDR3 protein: CASSLSPLHF. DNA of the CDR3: TGTGCCAGCAGCCTTTCACCCCTCCACTTT.

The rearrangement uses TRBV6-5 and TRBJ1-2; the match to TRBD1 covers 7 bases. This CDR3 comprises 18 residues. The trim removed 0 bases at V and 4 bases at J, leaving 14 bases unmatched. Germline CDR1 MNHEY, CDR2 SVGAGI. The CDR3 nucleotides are TGTGCCAGCAGTTACTCTAGGGACAGCCGGGCCCTGGGCTATGGCTACACCTTC. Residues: CASSYSRDSRALGYGYTF.

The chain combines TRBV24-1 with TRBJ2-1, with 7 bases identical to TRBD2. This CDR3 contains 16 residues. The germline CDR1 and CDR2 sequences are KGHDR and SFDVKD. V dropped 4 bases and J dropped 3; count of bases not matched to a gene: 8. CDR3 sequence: CATSDAGTTVYNEQFF. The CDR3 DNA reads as TGTGCCACCAGTGACGCCGGGACTACAGTCTACAATGAGCAGTTCTTC.

CDR3 sequence reads: CASSLVAAPTGELFF. The CDR3 DNA follows: TGCGCCAGCAGCTTGGTTGCGGCCCCCACCGGGGAGCTGTTTTTT. The chain couples TRBV5-1 to TRBJ2-2; D not resolved. The V gene's germline CDR1 is SGHRS and CDR2 YFSETQ. V lost 0 bases and J lost 4, with 10 bases in between. The CDR3 sequence is 15 residues long.

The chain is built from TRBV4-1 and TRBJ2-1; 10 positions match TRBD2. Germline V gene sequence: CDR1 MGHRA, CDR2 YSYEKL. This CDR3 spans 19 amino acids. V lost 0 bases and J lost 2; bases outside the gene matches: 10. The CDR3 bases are TGCGCCAGCAGCCAAGATCTGTCTAGCGGGGGCCCCCCCTACAATGAGCAGTTCTTC. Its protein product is CASSQDLSSGGPPYNEQFF.

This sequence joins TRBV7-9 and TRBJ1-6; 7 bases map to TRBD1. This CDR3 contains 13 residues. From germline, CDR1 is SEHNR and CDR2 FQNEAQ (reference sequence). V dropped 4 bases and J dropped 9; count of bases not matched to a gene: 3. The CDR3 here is CASSYRGGSPLHF. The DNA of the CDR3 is TGTGCCAGCAGCTACAGGGGTGGTTCACCCCTCCACTTT.